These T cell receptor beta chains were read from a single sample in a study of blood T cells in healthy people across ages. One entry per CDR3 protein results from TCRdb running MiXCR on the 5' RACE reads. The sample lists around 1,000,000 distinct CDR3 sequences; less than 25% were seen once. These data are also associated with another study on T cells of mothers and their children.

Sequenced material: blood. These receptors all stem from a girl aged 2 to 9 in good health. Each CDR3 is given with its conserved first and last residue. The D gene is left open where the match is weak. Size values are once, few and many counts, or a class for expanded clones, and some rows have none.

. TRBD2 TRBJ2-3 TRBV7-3 TGTGCCAGCAGCTTACTTCCGGGACTAGATTTAGATACGCAGTATTTT CASSLLPGLDLDTQYF
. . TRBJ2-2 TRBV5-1 TGCGCCAGTGAGGGACGGCAGAACACCGGGGAGCTGTTTTTT CASEGRQNTGELFF
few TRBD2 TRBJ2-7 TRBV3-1 TGTGCCAGCAGCCAAGTTCTTTTTGCGGGAGCCTACGAGCAGTACTTC CASSQVLFAGAYEQYF
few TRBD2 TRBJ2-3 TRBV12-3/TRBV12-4 TGTGCCAGCAGTTCAAACCCCGCTAGCGGGAGGGCGGGGGATACGCAGTATTTT CASSSNPASGRAGDTQYF
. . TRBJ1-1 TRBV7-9 TGTGCCAGCAGCTCACTAGACACTGAAGCTTTCTTT CASSSLDTEAFF
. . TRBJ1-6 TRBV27 TGTGCCAGCAACGAACGGGCTTCTAATTCACCCCCCCACTTT CASNERASNSPPHF
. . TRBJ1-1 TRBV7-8 TGTGCCAGCAGCTTAATGGAGGTAATCGGAGCTTTCTTT CASSLMEVIGAFF
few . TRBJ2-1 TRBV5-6 TGTGCCAGCAGCTTGGATCTGGGATCCTACAATGAGCAGTTCTTC CASSLDLGSYNEQFF
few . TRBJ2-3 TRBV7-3 TGTGCCAGCAGCTTAGTCGGAGTCACAGATACGCAGTATTTT CASSLVGVTDTQYF
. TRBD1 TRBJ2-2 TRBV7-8 TGTGCCAGCAGCTCTCTACCGGACAGGCAGGATGACACCGGGGAGCTGTTTTTT CASSSLPDRQDDTGELFF
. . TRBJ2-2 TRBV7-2 TGTGCCAGCGGAAGCGGCCTGGGGACCGGGGAGCTGTTTTTT CASGSGLGTGELFF
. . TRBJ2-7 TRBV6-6 TGTGCCGCGGAGGACAGCCGCTCCTACGAGCAGTACTTC CAAEDSRSYEQYF
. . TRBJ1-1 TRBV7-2 TGTGCCAGCAGCGTAGGGACCTACACTGAAGCTTTCTTT CASSVGTYTEAFF
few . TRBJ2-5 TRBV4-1 TGCGCCAGCAGCCAACCAGCGAAAGAAGAGACCCAGTACTTC CASSQPAKEETQYF
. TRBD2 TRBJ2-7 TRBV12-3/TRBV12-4 TGTGCCAGCAGTAGGGCTAGCGGAAGCTCCTACGAGCAGTACTTC CASSRASGSSYEQYF
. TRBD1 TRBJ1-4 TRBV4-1 TGCGCCAGCAGCAACTCCGGGACAGGGGGCGAAAAACTGTTTTTT CASSNSGTGGEKLFF
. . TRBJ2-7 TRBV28 TGTGCCAGCAGTTTAGACGGCCGAGACTACGAGCAGTACTTC CASSLDGRDYEQYF
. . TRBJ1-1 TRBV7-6 TGTGCCAGCAGCTTAAGTCCGGGGCAGGTCACTGAAGCTTTCTTT CASSLSPGQVTEAFF
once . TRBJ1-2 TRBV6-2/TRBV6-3 TGTGCCAGCAGATCTGTCAGCCGATATGGCTACACCTTC CASRSVSRYGYTF
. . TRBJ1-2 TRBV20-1 TGCAGTGCTAGAGGGGGCAGGGTCTATGGCTACACCTTC CSARGGRVYGYTF
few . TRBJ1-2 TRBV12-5 TGTGCTAGTGGTTTGGACCAACAGGTCTACTATGGCTACACCTTC CASGLDQQVYYGYTF
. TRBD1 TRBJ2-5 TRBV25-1 TGTGCCAGCAGTGAACGACAGGGGAGAGAGACCCAGTACTTC CASSERQGRETQYF
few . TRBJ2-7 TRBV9 TGTGCCAGCAGCGTAGCCGGTCAGCTCCGAAATAGCGAGCAGTACTTC CASSVAGQLRNSEQYF
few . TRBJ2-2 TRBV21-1 TGTGCCAGCAGCAAAGGCCTGGGGGAGCTGTTTTTT CASSKGLGELFF
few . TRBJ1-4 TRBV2 TGTGCCAGCAGTGACCCGCAGGGGACAACTAATGAAAAACTGTTTTTT CASSDPQGTTNEKLFF
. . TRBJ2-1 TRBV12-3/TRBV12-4 TGTGCCAGCAGTTTTACGTCGCAGGAGCGGTTCTTC CASSFTSQERFF
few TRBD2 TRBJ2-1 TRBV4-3 TGCGCCAGCAGCCAGGACGTGGGACTAGGAAACAATGAGCAGTTCTTC CASSQDVGLGNNEQFF
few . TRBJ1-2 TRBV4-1 TGCGCCAGCAGCCAAGGACCGCGACCGCTAGGGTCTACTAACTATGGCTACACCTTC CASSQGPRPLGSTNYGYTF
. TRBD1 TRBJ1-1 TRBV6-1 TGTGCCATAGTCCGGGACAGAGTTGAAGCTTTCTTT CAIVRDRVEAFF
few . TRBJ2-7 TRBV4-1 TGCGCCAGCAGCCAAGAAACCAGGACTACCTACGAGCAGTACTTC CASSQETRTTYEQYF
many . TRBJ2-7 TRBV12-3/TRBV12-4 TGTGCCAGCAGGTCAGGGAGTGGGTACGAGCAGTACTTC CASRSGSGYEQYF
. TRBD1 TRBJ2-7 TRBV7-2 TGTGCCAGCGCCGGGGACAGGGGGGACGAGCAGTACTTC CASAGDRGDEQYF
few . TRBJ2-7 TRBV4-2 TGTGCCAGCCGGGACGAGGGCCAGCAGTACTTC CASRDEGQQYF
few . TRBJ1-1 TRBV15 TGTGCCACCAGCAGCTTCGGGAACACTGAAGCTTTCTTT CATSSFGNTEAFF
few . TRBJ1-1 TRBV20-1 TGCAGTGCTAGGCCCTACAGGGATACTCAACTCAACACTGAAGCTTTCTTT CSARPYRDTQLNTEAFF
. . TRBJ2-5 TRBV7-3 TGTGCCAGCAGCCTACTACCTCGGACAGTAGACAATGAGCGGTTCTTC CASSLLPRTVDNERFF
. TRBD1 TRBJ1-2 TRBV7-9 TGTGCCAGCAGCCTCAACCCAGGGGGCGGGAGCTATGGCTACACCTTC CASSLNPGGGSYGYTF
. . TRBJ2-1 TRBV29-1 TGCAGCGTTGAATTACCGGGGGGCACCTACAATGAGCAGTTCTTC CSVELPGGTYNEQFF
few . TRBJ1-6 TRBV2 TGTGCCAGCAGAAGAGGGGTTCCGGGGAGTTCACCCCTCCACTTT CASRRGVPGSSPLHF
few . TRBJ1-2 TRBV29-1 TGCAGCGTTGGCAGGGGACGAGGCTACACCTTC CSVGRGRGYTF
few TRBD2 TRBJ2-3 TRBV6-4 TGTGCCAGCGCCGCGGGGGGGCTCACAGATACGCAGTATTTT CASAAGGLTDTQYF
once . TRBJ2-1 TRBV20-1 TGCAGTGCTAGAGATTCAACCTACAATGAGCAGTTCTTC CSARDSTYNEQFF
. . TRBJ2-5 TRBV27 TGTGCCAGCAGTTTAAGGGGGTTTGGAGAGACCCAGTACTTC CASSLRGFGETQYF